The source of this TCR beta chain is a study of blood T cells in healthy people across ages. This clonotype has only a few counts. CDR1 is MNHEY, CDR2 SVGAGI, per germline. V was pared by 7 bases and J by 0 bases, with 5 bases of the junction left unmatched. CDR3 length: 14 amino acids. Together with a sample-barcoded 5' primer, a J-beta primer mix was included in a second PCR lasting about 6 to 11 cycles. One entry per CDR3 protein, called by TCRdb with MiXCR from the 5' RACE reads. Counted here are about 1.8 million distinct CDR3 sequences, 49% occurring once; the ten biggest clones make up 2.1%. The chain links TRBV6-5 to TRBJ2-7, with 8 bases aligning to TRBD1. This sequence originates from a woman aged 40 to 50 in good health. The source material was blood. The CDR3 DNA is TGTGCCAGCATGTCACAGGGGGACTCCTACGAGCAGTACTTC. Protein product: CASMSQGDSYEQYF.